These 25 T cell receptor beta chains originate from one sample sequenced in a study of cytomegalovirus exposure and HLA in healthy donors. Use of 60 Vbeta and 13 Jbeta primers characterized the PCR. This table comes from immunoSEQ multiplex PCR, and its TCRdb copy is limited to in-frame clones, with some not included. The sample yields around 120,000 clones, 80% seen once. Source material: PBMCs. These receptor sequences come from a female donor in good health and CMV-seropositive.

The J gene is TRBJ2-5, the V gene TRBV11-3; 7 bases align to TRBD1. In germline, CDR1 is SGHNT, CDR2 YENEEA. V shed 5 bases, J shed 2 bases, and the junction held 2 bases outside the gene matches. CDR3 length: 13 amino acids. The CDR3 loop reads CASSHRGQETQYF. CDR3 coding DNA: TGTGCCAGCAGCCACAGGGGTCAAGAGACCCAGTACTTC. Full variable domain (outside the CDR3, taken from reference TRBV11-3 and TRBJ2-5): EAGVVQSPRYKIIEKKQPVAFWCNPISGHNTLYWYLQNLGQGPELLIRYENEEAVDDSQLPKDRFSAERLKGVDSTLKIQPAELGDSAVYLCASSHRGQETQYFGPGTRLLVL.

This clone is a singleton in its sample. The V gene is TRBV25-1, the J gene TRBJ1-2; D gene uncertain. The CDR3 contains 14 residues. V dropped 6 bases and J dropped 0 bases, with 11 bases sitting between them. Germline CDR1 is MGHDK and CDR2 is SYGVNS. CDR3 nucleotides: TGTGCCAGCAGGGGCCTGTCAGCTAACTATGGCTACACCTTC. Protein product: CASRGLSANYGYTF.

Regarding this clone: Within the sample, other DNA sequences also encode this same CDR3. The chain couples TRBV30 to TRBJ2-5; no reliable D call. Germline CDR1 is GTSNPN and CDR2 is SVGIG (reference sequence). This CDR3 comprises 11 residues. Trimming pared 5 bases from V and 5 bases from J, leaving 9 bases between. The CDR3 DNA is TGTGCCTGGGCGAGGCGGGAGACCCAGTACTTC. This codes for CAWARRETQYF.

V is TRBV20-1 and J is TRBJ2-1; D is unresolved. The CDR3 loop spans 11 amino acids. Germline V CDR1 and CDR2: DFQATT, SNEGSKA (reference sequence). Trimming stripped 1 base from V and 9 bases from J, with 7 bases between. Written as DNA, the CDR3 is TGCAGTGCTAGAGGACAAAGTGAGCAGTTCTTC. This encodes CSARGQSEQFF.

The CDR3 sequence is CASSLLRENTEAFF. The CDR3 nucleotides read TGTGCCAGCAGCTTATTGAGGGAGAACACTGAAGCTTTCTTT. The chain has TRBV7-2 and TRBJ1-1; D unresolved. Germline loops: CDR1 SGHTA, CDR2 FQGNSA. V lost 2 bases, J lost 1 base, and 8 bases lay in between. CDR3 length: 14 amino acids.

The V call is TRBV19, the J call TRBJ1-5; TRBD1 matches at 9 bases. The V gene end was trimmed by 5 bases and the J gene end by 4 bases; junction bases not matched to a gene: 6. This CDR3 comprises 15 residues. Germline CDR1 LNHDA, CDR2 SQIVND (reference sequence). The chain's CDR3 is CASSVLGQGNQPQHF. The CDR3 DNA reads TGTGCCAGTAGTGTTCTGGGACAGGGTAATCAGCCCCAGCATTTT. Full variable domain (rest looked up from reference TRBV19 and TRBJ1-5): DGGITQSPKYLFRKEGQNVTLSCEQNLNHDAMYWYRQDPGQGLRLIYYSQIVNDFQKGDIAEGYSVSREKKESFPLTVTSAQKNPTAFYLCASSVLGQGNQPQHFGDGTRLSIL.

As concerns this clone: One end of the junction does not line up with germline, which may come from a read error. In DNA form, the CDR3 reads TGTGCCAGCAGCATAACCGGGACAGGGTTTGCGTATGGCTACACCTTC. Protein product: CASSITGTGFAYGYTF. The rearrangement links TRBV7-3 to TRBJ1-2; 9 bases map to TRBD1. The CDR3 totals 16 residues. CDR1 SGHTA and CDR2 FQGTGA come from the germline V gene.

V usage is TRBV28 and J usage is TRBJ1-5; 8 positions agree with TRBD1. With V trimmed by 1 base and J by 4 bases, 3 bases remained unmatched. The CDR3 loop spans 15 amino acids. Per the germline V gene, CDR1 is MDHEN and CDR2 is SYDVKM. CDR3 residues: CASSLLQGVNQPQHF. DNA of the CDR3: TGTGCCAGCAGTTTATTACAGGGGGTTAATCAGCCCCAGCATTTT.

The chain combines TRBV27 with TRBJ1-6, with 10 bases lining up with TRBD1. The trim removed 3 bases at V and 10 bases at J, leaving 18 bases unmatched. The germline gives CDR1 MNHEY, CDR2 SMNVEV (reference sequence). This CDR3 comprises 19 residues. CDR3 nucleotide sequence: TGTGCCAGCAGTTTGCGTCGGTTCGTGTCGGACAGGGGGTACTCACCCCTCCACTTT. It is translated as CASSLRRFVSDRGYSPLHF.

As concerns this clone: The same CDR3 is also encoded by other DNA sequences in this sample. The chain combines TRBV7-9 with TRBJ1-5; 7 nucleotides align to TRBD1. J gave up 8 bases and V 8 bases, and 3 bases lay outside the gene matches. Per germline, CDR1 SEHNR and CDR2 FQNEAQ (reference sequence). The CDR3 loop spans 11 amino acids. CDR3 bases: TGTGCCAGCGGGACAGACAAGCCCCAGCATTTT. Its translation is CASGTDKPQHF.

The CDR3 region is CASSQGFGRPSDEQYF. The DNA of the CDR3 is TGTGCCAGCAGCCAAGGGTTCGGCAGGCCGTCGGACGAGCAGTACTTC. V usage is TRBV14 and J usage is TRBJ2-7; D is unclear. The CDR3 sequence is 16 residues long. CDR1 and CDR2 from the germline V gene are SGHDN and FVKESK. V lost 1 base to trimming and J lost 5 bases, with 18 bases between them.

The CDR3 coding sequence is TGTGCCAGCAGTTTATACAGGTCCTACGAGCAGTACTTC. Residues: CASSLYRSYEQYF. This chain links TRBV28 with TRBJ2-7, with D perhaps matching TRBD1 (5 bases). The CDR3 length is 13 residues. V lost 1 base to trimming and J lost 1 base, with 5 bases between them. Germline V CDR1 and CDR2: MDHEN, SYDVKM.

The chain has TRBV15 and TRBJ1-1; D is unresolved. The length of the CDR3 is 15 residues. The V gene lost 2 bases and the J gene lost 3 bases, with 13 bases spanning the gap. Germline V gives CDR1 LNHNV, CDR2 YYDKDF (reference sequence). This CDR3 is CATSRRARRDTEAFF. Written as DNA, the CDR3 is TGTGCCACCAGCAGAAGGGCCAGGAGGGACACTGAAGCTTTCTTT.

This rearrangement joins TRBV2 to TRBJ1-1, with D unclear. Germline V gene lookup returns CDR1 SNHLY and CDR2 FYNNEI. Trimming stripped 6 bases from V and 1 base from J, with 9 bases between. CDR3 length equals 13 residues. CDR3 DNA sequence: TGTGCCAGCAGAGCCGGGAAGAACACTGAAGCTTTCTTT. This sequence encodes CASRAGKNTEAFF. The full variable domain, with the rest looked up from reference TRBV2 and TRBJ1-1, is EPEVTQTPSHQVTQMGQEVILRCVPISNHLYFYWYRQILGQKVEFLVSFYNNEISEKSEIFDDQFSVERPDGSNFTLKIRSTKLEDSAMYFCASRAGKNTEAFFGQGTRLTVV.

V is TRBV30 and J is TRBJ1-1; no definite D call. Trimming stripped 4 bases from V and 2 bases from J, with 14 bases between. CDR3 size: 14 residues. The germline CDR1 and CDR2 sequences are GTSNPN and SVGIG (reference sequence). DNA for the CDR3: TGTGCCTGGACCCTCGGACTCACCAACACTGAAGCTTTCTTT. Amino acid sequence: CAWTLGLTNTEAFF.

The DNA of the CDR3 is TGTGCCAGCAGCTCGGCTAGCGGGGGCCACTACGAGCAGTACTTC. The encoded protein is CASSSASGGHYEQYF. The chain is built from TRBV5-6 and TRBJ2-7, with 10 positions matching TRBD2. This CDR3 is 15 amino acids long. V lost 3 bases and J lost 3; bases outside the gene matches: 6. Germline V gene data show CDR1 as SGHDT and CDR2 as YYEEEE.

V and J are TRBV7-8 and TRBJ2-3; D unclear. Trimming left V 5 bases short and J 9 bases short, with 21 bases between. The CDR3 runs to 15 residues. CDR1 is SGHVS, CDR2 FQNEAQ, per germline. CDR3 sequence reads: CASSGALRRDETQYF. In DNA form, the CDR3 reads TGTGCCAGCAGCGGAGCCCTGCGACGAGACGAGACGCAGTATTTT.

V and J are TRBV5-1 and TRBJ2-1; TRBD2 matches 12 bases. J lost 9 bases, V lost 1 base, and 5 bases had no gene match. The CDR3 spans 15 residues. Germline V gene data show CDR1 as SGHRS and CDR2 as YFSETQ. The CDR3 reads CASSLPTSGGREQFF. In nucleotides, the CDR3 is TGCGCCAGCAGCTTGCCTACTAGCGGGGGGCGTGAGCAGTTCTTC.

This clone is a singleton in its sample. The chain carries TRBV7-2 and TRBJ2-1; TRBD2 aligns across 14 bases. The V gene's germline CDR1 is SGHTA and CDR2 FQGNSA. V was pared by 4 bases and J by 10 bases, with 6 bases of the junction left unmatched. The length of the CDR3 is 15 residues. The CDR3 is CASSSGLAGGVEQFF. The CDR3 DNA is TGTGCCAGCAGCTCCGGACTAGCGGGGGGTGTCGAGCAGTTCTTC.

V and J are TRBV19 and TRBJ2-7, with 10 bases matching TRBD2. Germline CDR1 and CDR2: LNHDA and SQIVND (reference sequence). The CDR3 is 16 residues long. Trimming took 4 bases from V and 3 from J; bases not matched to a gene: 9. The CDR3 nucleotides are TGTGCCAGTAGTAGGCCCCGGACTAGCGGAGACTACGAGCAGTACTTC. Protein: CASSRPRTSGDYEQYF.

The DNA of the CDR3 is TGTGCCAGCAGCCTCGACAGGGGCGTTTACGAGCAGTACTTC. It translates to CASSLDRGVYEQYF. The chain has TRBV6-5 and TRBJ2-7, with 8 bases matching TRBD1. The V gene end was trimmed by 6 bases and the J gene end by 4 bases; junction bases not matched to a gene: 8. The CDR3 sequence is 14 residues long. Per germline, CDR1 MNHEY and CDR2 SVGAGI.

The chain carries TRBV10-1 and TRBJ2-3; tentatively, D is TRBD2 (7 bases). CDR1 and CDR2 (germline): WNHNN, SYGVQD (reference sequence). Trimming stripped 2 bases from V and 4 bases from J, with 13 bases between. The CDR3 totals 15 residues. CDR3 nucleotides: TGCGCCAGCAGTGAGGCGGGGGCGAGCGCAGATACGCAGTATTTT. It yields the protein CASSEAGASADTQYF.

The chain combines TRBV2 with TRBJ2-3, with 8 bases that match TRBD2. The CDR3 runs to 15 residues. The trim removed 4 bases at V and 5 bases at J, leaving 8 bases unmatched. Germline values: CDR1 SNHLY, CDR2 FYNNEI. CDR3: CASSGNGGAGDTQYF. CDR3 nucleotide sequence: TGTGCCAGCAGTGGGAACGGGGGGGCCGGAGATACGCAGTATTTT.

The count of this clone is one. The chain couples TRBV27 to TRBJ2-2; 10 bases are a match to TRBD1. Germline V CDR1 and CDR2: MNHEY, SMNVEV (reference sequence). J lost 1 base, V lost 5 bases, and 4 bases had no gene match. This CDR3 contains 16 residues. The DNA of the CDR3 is TGTGCCAGCAGTAAATGGGACAGGGGGAACACCGGGGAGCTGTTTTTT. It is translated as CASSKWDRGNTGELFF.

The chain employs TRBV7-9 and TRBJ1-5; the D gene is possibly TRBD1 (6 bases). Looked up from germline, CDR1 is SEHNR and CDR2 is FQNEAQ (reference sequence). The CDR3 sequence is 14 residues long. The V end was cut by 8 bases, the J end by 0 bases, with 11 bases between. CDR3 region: CASQTGDSNQPQHF. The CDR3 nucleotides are TGTGCCAGCCAGACAGGAGATAGCAATCAGCCCCAGCATTTT. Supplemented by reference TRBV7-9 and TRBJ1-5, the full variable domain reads DTGVSQNPRHKITKRGQNVTFRCDPISEHNRLYWYRQTLGQGPEFLTYFQNEAQLEKSRLLSDRFSAERPKGSFSTLEIQRTEQGDSAMYLCASQTGDSNQPQHFGDGTRLSIL.